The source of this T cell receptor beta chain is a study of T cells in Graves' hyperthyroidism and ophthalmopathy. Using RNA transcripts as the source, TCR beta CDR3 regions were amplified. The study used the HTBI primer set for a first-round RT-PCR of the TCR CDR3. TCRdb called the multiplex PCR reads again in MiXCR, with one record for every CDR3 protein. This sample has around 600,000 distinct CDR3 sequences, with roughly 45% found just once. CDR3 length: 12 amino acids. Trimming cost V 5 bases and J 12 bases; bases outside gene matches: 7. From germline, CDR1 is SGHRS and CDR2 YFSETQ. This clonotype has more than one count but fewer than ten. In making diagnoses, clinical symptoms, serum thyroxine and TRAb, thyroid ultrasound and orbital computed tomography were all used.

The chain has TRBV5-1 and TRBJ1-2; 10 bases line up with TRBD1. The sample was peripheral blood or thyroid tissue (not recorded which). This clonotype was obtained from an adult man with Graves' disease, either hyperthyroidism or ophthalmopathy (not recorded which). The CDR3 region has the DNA TGCGCCAGCAGACGGGACAGGGGTCCGGACACCTTC. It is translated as CASRRDRGPDTF.